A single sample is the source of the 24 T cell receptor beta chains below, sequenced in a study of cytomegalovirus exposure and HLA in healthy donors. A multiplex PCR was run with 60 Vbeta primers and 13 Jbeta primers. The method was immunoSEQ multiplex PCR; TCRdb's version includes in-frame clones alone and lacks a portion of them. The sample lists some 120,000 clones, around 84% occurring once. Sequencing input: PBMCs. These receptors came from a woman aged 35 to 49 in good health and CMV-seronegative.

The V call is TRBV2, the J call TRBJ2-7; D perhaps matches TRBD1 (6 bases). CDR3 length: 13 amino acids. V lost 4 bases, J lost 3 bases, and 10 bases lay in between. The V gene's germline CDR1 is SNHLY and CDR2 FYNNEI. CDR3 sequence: CASSVQGLYEQYF. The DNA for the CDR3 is TGTGCCAGCAGTGTACAGGGCCTCTACGAGCAGTACTTC. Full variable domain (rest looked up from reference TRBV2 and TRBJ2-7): EPEVTQTPSHQVTQMGQEVILRCVPISNHLYFYWYRQILGQKVEFLVSFYNNEISEKSEIFDDQFSVERPDGSNFTLKIRSTKLEDSAMYFCASSVQGLYEQYFGPGTRLTVT.

CDR3 protein: CASSSQTGGFYEQYF. The CDR3 nucleotides are TGTGCCAGCAGTTCCCAGACAGGGGGCTTCTACGAGCAGTACTTC. The V call is TRBV6-6, the J call TRBJ2-7; 10 bases align to TRBD1. The CDR3 covers 15 residues. Germline CDR1 reads MNHNY; CDR2 reads SVGAGI (reference sequence). V lost 4 bases, J lost 3 bases, and 6 bases stayed unmatched.

The CDR3 loop is CASSERTGVNSPLHF. Written as DNA, the CDR3 is TGTGCCAGCAGTGAAAGGACAGGGGTTAATTCACCCCTCCACTTT. The genes are TRBV2 and TRBJ1-6; 9 positions match TRBD1. The CDR3 length is 15 residues. V gave up 2 bases and J gave up 6 bases; unmatched junction bases: 2. Germline values: CDR1 SNHLY, CDR2 FYNNEI.

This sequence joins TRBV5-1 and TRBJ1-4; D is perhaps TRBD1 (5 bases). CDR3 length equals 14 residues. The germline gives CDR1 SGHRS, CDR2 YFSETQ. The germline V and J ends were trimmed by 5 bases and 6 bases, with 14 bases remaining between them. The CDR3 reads CASRPRQTDEKLFF. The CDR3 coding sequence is TGCGCCAGCAGACCTAGACAGACGGATGAAAAACTGTTTTTT. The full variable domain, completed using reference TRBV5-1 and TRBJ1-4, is KAGVTQTPRYLIKTRGQQVTLSCSPISGHRSVSWYQQTPGQGLQFLFEYFSETQRNKGNFPGRFSGRQFSNSRSEMNVSTLELGDSALYLCASRPRQTDEKLFFGSGTQLSVL.

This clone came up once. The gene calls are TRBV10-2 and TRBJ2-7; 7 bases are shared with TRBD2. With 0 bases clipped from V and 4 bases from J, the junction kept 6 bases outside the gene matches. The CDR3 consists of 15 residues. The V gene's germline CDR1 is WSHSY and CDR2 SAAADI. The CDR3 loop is CASSESAGEMYEQYF. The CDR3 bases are TGCGCCAGCAGTGAGTCGGCGGGAGAAATGTACGAGCAGTACTTC.

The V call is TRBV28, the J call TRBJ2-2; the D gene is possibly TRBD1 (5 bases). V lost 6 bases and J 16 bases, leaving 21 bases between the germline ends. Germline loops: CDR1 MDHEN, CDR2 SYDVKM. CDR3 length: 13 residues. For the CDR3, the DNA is TGTGCCAGCAGCCTACCGCAACAGGATATTCCGTTTTTT. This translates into CASSLPQQDIPFF.

This chain's CDR3 is CASSRGLSNTGELFF. DNA of the CDR3: TGTGCCAGCAGTCGGGGACTATCGAACACCGGGGAGCTGTTTTTT. The rearrangement joins TRBV2 to TRBJ2-2; 7 positions agree with TRBD2. V was pared by 5 bases and J by 0 bases, with 3 bases of the junction left unmatched. From germline, CDR1 is SNHLY and CDR2 FYNNEI. The CDR3 covers 15 residues.

The CDR3 loop is CASSPFGGAGENIQYF. In nucleotides, the CDR3 is TGTGCCAGCAGCCCTTTTGGGGGGGCGGGAGAAAACATTCAGTACTTC. The rearrangement uses TRBV7-6 and TRBJ2-4; tentatively, D is TRBD2 (7 bases). Germline-derived CDR1 and CDR2 are SGHVS and FNYEAQ. There are 16 residues in the CDR3. The V end was cut by 5 bases, the J end by 5 bases, with 19 bases between.

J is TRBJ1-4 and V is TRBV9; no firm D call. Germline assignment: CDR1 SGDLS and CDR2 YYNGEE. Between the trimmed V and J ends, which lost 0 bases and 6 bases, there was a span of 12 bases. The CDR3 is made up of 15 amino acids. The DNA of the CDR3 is TGTGCCAGCAGCGTAGGGAGGAATGGAGATGAAAAACTGTTTTTT. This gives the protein CASSVGRNGDEKLFF.

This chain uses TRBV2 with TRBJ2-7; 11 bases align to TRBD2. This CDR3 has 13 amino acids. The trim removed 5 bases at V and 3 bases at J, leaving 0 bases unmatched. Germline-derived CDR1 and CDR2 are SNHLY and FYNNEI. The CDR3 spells CASSTSGSYEQYF. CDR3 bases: TGTGCCAGCAGTACTAGCGGGAGCTACGAGCAGTACTTC.

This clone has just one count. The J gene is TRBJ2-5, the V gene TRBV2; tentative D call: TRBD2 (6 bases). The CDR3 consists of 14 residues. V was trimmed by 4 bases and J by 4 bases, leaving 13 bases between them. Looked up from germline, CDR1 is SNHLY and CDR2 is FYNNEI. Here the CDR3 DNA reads TGTGCCAGCAGTGTCTGGGGGGAAGGAGAGACCCAGTACTTC. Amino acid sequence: CASSVWGEGETQYF.

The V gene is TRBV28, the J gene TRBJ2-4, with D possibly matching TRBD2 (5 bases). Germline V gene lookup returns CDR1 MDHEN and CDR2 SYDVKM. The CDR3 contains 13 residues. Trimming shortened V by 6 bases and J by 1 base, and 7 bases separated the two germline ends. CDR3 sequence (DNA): TGTGCCAGCAGACCGGGGGCCAAAAACATTCAGTACTTC. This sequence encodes CASRPGAKNIQYF. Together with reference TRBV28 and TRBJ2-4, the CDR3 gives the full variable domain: DVKVTQSSRYLVKRTGEKVFLECVQDMDHENMFWYRQDPGLGLRLIYFSYDVKMKEKGDIPEGYSVSREKKERFSLILESASTNQTSMYLCASRPGAKNIQYFGAGTRLSVL.

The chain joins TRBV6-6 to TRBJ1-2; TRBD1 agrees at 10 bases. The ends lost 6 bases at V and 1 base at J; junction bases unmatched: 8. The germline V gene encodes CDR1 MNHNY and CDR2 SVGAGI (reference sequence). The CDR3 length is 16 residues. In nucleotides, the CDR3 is TGTGCCAGCAGGCCCGGGACAGGGGCGTTTAACTATGGCTACACCTTC. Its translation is CASRPGTGAFNYGYTF.

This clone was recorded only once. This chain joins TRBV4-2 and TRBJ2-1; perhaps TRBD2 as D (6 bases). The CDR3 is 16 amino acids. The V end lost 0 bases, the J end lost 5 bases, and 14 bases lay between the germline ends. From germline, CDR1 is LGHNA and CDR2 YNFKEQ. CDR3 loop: CASSQERGLPHNEQFF. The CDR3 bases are TGTGCCAGCAGCCAAGAACGGGGACTGCCTCACAATGAGCAGTTCTTC.

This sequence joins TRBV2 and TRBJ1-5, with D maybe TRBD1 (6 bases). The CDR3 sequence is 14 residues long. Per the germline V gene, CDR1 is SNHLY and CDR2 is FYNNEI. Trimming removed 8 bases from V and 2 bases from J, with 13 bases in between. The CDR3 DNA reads TGTGCCAGCCTACAGGGATTTGGCAATCAGCCCCAGCATTTT. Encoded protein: CASLQGFGNQPQHF.

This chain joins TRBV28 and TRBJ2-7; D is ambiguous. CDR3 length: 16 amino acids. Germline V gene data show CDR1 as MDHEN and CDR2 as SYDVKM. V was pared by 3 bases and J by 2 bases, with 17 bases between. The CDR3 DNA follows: TGTGCCAGCAGTTTTTTAAGCACTGTGCCCCCCTACGAGCAGTACTTC. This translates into CASSFLSTVPPYEQYF.

CDR3 coding DNA: TGTGCCAGCCGTCGGTCTGGGGCCAACGTCCTGACTTTC. Translated: CASRRSGANVLTF. V and J are TRBV27 and TRBJ2-6, with no clear D. Between the trimmed V and J ends, which lost 8 bases and 1 base, there was a span of 6 bases. Germline lookup yields CDR1 MNHEY and CDR2 SMNVEV (reference sequence). The CDR3 spans 13 residues.

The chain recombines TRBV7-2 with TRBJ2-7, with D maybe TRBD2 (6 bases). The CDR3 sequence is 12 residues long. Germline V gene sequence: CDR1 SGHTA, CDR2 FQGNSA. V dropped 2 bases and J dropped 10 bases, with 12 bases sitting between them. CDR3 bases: TGTGCCAGCAGCTTACGTTTTAGCGGCCAGTACTTC. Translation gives CASSLRFSGQYF.

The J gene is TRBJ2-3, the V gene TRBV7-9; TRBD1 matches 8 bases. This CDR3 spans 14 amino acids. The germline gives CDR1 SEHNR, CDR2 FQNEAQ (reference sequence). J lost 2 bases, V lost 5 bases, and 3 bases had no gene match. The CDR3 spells CASSATGATDTQYF. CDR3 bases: TGTGCCAGCAGCGCGACAGGGGCCACAGATACGCAGTATTTT. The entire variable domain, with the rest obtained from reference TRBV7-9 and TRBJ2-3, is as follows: DTGVSQNPRHKITKRGQNVTFRCDPISEHNRLYWYRQTLGQGPEFLTYFQNEAQLEKSRLLSDRFSAERPKGSFSTLEIQRTEQGDSAMYLCASSATGATDTQYFGPGTRLTVL.

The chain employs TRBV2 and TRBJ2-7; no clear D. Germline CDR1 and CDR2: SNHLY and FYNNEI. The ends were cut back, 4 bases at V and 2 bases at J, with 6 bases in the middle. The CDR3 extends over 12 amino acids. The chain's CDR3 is CASSGAAYEQYF. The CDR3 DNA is TGTGCCAGCAGTGGTGCAGCCTACGAGCAGTACTTC.

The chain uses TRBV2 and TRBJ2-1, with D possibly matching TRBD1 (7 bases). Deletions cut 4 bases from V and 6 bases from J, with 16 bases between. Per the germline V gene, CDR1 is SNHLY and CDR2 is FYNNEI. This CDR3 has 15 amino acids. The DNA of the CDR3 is TGTGCCAGCAGTGGGTGGAGGCAGGGGGGCAATGAGCAGTTCTTC. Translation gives CASSGWRQGGNEQFF.

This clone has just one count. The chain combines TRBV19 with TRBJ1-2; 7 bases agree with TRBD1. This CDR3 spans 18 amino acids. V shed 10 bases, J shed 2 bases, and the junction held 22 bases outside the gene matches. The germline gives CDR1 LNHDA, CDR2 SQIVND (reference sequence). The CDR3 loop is CATKRGGTGALRNYGYTF. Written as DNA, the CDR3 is TGTGCCACCAAGAGAGGGGGAACAGGGGCCTTACGAAACTATGGCTACACCTTC.

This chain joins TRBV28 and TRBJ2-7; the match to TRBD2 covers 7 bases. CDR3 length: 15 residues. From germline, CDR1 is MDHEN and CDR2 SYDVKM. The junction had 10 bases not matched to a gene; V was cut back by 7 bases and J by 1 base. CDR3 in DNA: TGTGCCAGCATTCCGGGAGGACTAAATTCCTACGAGCAGTACTTC. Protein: CASIPGGLNSYEQYF. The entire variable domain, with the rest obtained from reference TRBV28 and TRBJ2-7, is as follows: DVKVTQSSRYLVKRTGEKVFLECVQDMDHENMFWYRQDPGLGLRLIYFSYDVKMKEKGDIPEGYSVSREKKERFSLILESASTNQTSMYLCASIPGGLNSYEQYFGPGTRLTVT.

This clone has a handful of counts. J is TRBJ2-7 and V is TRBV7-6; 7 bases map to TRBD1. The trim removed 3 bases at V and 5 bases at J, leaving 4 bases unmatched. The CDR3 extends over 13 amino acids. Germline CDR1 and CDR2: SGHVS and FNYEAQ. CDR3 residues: CASSLYDRDEQYF. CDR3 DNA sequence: TGTGCCAGCAGCTTGTACGACAGGGACGAGCAGTACTTC.